This T cell receptor (beta chain) was observed in a study of OX40 agonist ivuxolimab in advanced cancers. Only in-frame clones appear in the TCRdb table, and some are missing; sequencing was by immunoSEQ multiplex PCR. The sample shows approximately 70,000 clones, around 89% of them seen only once. The receptor was isolated from an adult with an advanced solid tumor such as melanoma, head and neck, liver or kidney cancer. The material sequenced was CD4+ or CD8+ T cells sorted from blood, taken in a trial of the OX40 agonist ivuxolimab.

Here the CDR3 reads CASIPVRGHAGELFF. DNA for the CDR3: TGTGCCAGCATCCCGGTCAGGGGGCACGCCGGGGAGCTGTTTTTT. This chain connects TRBV6-1 to TRBJ2-2, with TRBD1 matching over 8 bases. The junction had 10 bases not matched to a gene; V was cut back by 7 bases and J by 6 bases. The CDR3 spans 15 residues. Looked up from germline, CDR1 is MNHNS and CDR2 is SASEGT.